This TCR beta chain was obtained from a study of patients and donors after allogeneic stem cell transplantation. TCRdb independently ran MiXCR on the RT-PCR reads; one entry per CDR3 protein. The table shows approximately 410,000 distinct CDR3 sequences, with 16% occurring only once. Trimming shortened V by 6 bases and J by 6 bases, and 17 bases separated the two germline ends. The CDR3 runs 14 residues. Looked up from germline, CDR1 is MNHNS and CDR2 is SASEGT. This clonotype was sampled from a human donor who was either an allogeneic HSCT recipient or a stem cell or donor lymphocyte infusion donor (not recorded which). It is not recorded whose cells these are; they may come from a transplant donor. The gene calls are TRBV6-1 and TRBJ1-1; D may be TRBD1 (6 bases). The sequencing input was blood, either unsorted or a sorted T cell fraction (not recorded which). The CDR3 sequence: CASRLQGLTSEAFF. Here the CDR3 DNA reads TGTGCCAGCAGGTTACAGGGACTGACATCTGAAGCTTTCTTT.